These 21 T cell receptor beta chains came from one sample sequenced in a study of T cell changes during pregnancy in multiple sclerosis. The data were produced by immunoSEQ multiplex PCR, yet TCRdb's version contains in-frame clones alone and is incomplete. The table shows about 59,000 clones, with roughly nine tenths occurring only once. The specimen comprised peripheral blood, sampled in the third trimester of pregnancy. These receptors originate from a female donor in good health, enrolled as a control in a pregnancy study.

This chain uses TRBV7-2 with TRBJ2-2; TRBD2 agrees at 9 bases. The length of the CDR3 is 15 residues. Germline-derived CDR1 and CDR2 are SGHTA and FQGNSA. V was clipped by 3 bases and J by 6 bases; unmatched bases: 5. In DNA form, the CDR3 reads TGTGCCAGCAGCTTGGGTGTAGCGGGGGCCGGGGAGCTGTTTTTT. Amino acids: CASSLGVAGAGELFF.

The rearrangement links TRBV6-1 to TRBJ1-2; 7 nucleotides align to TRBD1. This CDR3 spans 15 amino acids. The J segment lost 0 bases and the V segment lost 7 bases, leaving 8 bases of the junction unmatched. Germline V gene data show CDR1 as MNHNS and CDR2 as SASEGT. The chain's CDR3 is CASIRQGNANYGYTF. CDR3 nucleotide sequence: TGTGCCAGCATCCGACAGGGAAACGCTAACTATGGCTACACCTTC.

The CDR3 region has the DNA TGTGCCAGCAGTTGGGGCGAGGTGGACACAGATACGCAGTATTTT. It yields the protein CASSWGEVDTDTQYF. The gene calls are TRBV7-9 and TRBJ2-3; TRBD1 is a possible D gene (5 bases). CDR1 is SEHNR and CDR2 is FQNEAQ in the germline V gene (reference sequence). The CDR3 is made up of 15 amino acids. Trimming cost V 6 bases and J 2 bases, with 15 bases left between them.

This clone came up once. The chain uses TRBV6-1 and TRBJ2-3; TRBD1 matches 8 bases. Germline V gives CDR1 MNHNS, CDR2 SASEGT. The CDR3 length is 15 residues. Germline trimming cut 5 bases from V and 3 bases from J; bases unmatched to any gene: 7. The CDR3 bases are TGTGCCAGCAGTCTCGACAGGGGTTCGACAGATACGCAGTATTTT. This gives the protein CASSLDRGSTDTQYF.

The J gene is TRBJ2-5, the V gene TRBV7-2; D remains unclear. The V gene's germline CDR1 is SGHTA and CDR2 FQGNSA. V shed 1 base and J shed 1 base, with 7 bases lying between them. The CDR3 totals 14 residues. As DNA, the CDR3 is TGTGCCAGCAGCTTAGTCGGTTCCCAAGAGACCCAGTACTTC. This gives the protein CASSLVGSQETQYF.

This rearrangement joins TRBV19 to TRBJ1-2; 7 nucleotides match TRBD1. V gave up 5 bases and J gave up 4 bases; unmatched junction bases: 13. This CDR3 has 16 residues. Germline values: CDR1 LNHDA, CDR2 SQIVND (reference sequence). The CDR3 DNA reads TGTGCCAGTAGTGCGGGTCCAGGGGGATTATTCTATGGCTACACCTTC. Translation: CASSAGPGGLFYGYTF.

This chain uses TRBV5-8 with TRBJ2-7; D might be TRBD1 (5 bases). The CDR3 sequence is 15 residues long. V lost 6 bases, J lost 1 base, and 17 bases lay in between. CDR1 and CDR2 (germline): SGHTS, YDEGEE. The CDR3 bases are TGTGCCAGCACCCTGGGGCCTGTTCTTTCCTACGAGCAGTACTTC. Translation gives CASTLGPVLSYEQYF.

The V call is TRBV5-1, the J call TRBJ2-7; 9 bases map to TRBD1. Unmatched junction bases numbered 7, after V lost 4 bases and J lost 2 bases. CDR3 size: 15 residues. Germline values: CDR1 SGHRS, CDR2 YFSETQ. The CDR3 loop is CASSGGQGAPYEQYF. The CDR3 DNA sequence: TGCGCCAGCAGCGGGGGACAGGGAGCCCCCTACGAGCAGTACTTC.

CDR3 sequence: CSARTGAGELFF. CDR3 nucleotides: TGCAGCGCCCGGACAGGGGCCGGGGAGCTGTTTTTT. V is TRBV29-1 and J is TRBJ2-2, with 9 positions matching TRBD1. CDR3 length: 12 residues. V was clipped by 7 bases and J by 6 bases; unmatched bases: 3. The germline gives CDR1 SQVTM, CDR2 ANQGSEA.

V is TRBV30 and J is TRBJ1-2; D not certain. Germline V lookup: CDR1 GTSNPN, CDR2 SVGIG (reference sequence). The CDR3 totals 14 residues. The ends were cut back, 3 bases at V and 8 bases at J, with 19 bases in the middle. The CDR3 DNA reads as TGTGCCTGGAGGGCCTCCCTGCAGGATGACGGCTACACCTTC. Amino acids: CAWRASLQDDGYTF.

This sequence joins TRBV5-1 and TRBJ1-3; TRBD1 is a possible D gene (6 bases). The length of the CDR3 is 16 residues. CDR1 is SGHRS and CDR2 is YFSETQ in the germline V gene. Trimming pared 4 bases from V and 4 bases from J, leaving 18 bases between. CDR3 sequence (DNA): TGCGCCAGCAGCCTGCTATTTCAGGGGACCGGAAACACCATATATTTT. Encoded protein: CASSLLFQGTGNTIYF.

The rearrangement links TRBV7-2 to TRBJ2-5; a weak D match, TRBD1 (5 bases). V dropped 6 bases and J dropped 0 bases, with 11 bases sitting between them. The CDR3 extends over 14 amino acids. From germline, CDR1 is SGHTA and CDR2 FQGNSA. CDR3 nucleotide sequence: TGTGCCAGCAGGTTTAACAGGAACCAAGAGACCCAGTACTTC. Translated: CASRFNRNQETQYF. The whole variable domain, remainder taken from reference TRBV7-2 and TRBJ2-5, is GAGVSQSPSNKVTEKGKDVELRCDPISGHTALYWYRQSLGQGLEFLIYFQGNSAPDKSGLPSDRFSAERTGGSVSTLTIQRTQQEDSAVYLCASRFNRNQETQYFGPGTRLLVL.

This chain uses TRBV7-9 with TRBJ2-7; maybe TRBD1 (6 bases). Trimming pared 6 bases from V and 0 bases from J, leaving 15 bases between. From germline, CDR1 is SEHNR and CDR2 FQNEAQ (reference sequence). This CDR3 contains 15 residues. The CDR3 is CASRNDARGSYEQYF. The CDR3 bases are TGTGCCAGCAGAAACGACGCCAGGGGCTCCTACGAGCAGTACTTC.

J is TRBJ2-2 and V is TRBV7-3; 11 nucleotides match TRBD2. Germline lookup yields CDR1 SGHTA and CDR2 FQGTGA. With 11 bases clipped from V and 4 bases from J, the junction kept 9 bases outside the gene matches. The CDR3 is 15 residues long. The CDR3 sequence is CASSLAGGATGELFF. CDR3 nucleotides: TGTGCCTCATCCCTAGCGGGAGGTGCCACCGGGGAGCTGTTTTTT. Filled out from reference TRBV7-3 and TRBJ2-2, the complete variable domain reads GAGVSQTPSNKVTEKGKYVELRCDPISGHTALYWYRQSLGQGPEFLIYFQGTGAADDSGLPNDRFFAVRPEGSVSTLKIQRTERGDSAVYLCASSLAGGATGELFFGEGSRLTVL.

This clone showed up just a few times. This sequence joins TRBV12-2 and TRBJ1-2; the table names TRBD1, a call not compared with the DNA. TRBV12-2 is listed as a pseudogene. CDR3 length equals 13 residues. This CDR3 is CASRLNTNYGYTF. CDR3 nucleotides: TGTGCAAGTCGCTTAAACACTAACTATGGCTACACCTTC.

This clone was observed a few times. The chain carries TRBV4-1 and TRBJ2-3; tentatively, D is TRBD2 (5 bases). There are 13 residues in the CDR3. Germline lookup yields CDR1 MGHRA and CDR2 YSYEKL. The V end was cut by 4 bases, the J end by 3 bases, with 8 bases between. DNA of the CDR3: TGCGCCAGCAGCCCGGAGGCTACAGATACGCAGTATTTT. Its protein product is CASSPEATDTQYF.

This clone appeared a single time. The gene calls are TRBV6-6 and TRBJ1-3, with TRBD1 identical over 7 bases. Trimming removed 4 bases from V and 2 bases from J; junction bases left unmatched: 2. CDR1 is MNHNY and CDR2 is SVGAGI in the germline V gene (reference sequence). The CDR3 extends over 14 amino acids. The CDR3 region is CASSLQGTGNTIYF. Written as DNA, the CDR3 is TGTGCCAGCAGTTTACAGGGGACTGGAAACACCATATATTTT.

The rearrangement links TRBV5-1 to TRBJ2-2, with 9 bases matching TRBD1. The junction had 5 bases not matched to a gene; V was cut back by 2 bases and J by 3 bases. From germline, CDR1 is SGHRS and CDR2 YFSETQ. This CDR3 has 16 residues. CDR3 residues: CASSFTGGRDTGELFF. The CDR3 nucleotides read TGCGCCAGCAGCTTTACAGGGGGCCGGGACACCGGGGAGCTGTTTTTT.

This clone was seen once. The rearrangement joins TRBV6-1 to TRBJ1-2; 7 bases are shared with TRBD1. After removal of 6 bases from V and 1 base from J, the junction contained 5 bases not matched to a gene. CDR3 size: 14 residues. From germline, CDR1 is MNHNS and CDR2 SASEGT. The CDR3 here is CASSYRGDNYGYTF. CDR3 sequence (DNA): TGTGCCAGCAGCTACAGGGGAGATAACTATGGCTACACCTTC.

This clone was found a few times. V usage is TRBV7-9 and J usage is TRBJ2-5; D ambiguous. Trimming took 5 bases from V and 5 from J, leaving 6 bases between them. The germline V gene encodes CDR1 SEHNR and CDR2 FQNEAQ (reference sequence). The CDR3 has 11 residues. Written as DNA, the CDR3 is TGTGCCAGCAGCATTGAGGAGACCCAGTACTTC. Translating it yields CASSIEETQYF. The full variable domain, in which reference TRBV7-9 and TRBJ2-5 provide the parts outside the CDR3, is DTGVSQNPRHKITKRGQNVTFRCDPISEHNRLYWYRQTLGQGPEFLTYFQNEAQLEKSRLLSDRFSAERPKGSFSTLEIQRTEQGDSAMYLCASSIEETQYFGPGTRLLVL.

The chain has TRBV2 and TRBJ2-3; 8 bases are a match to TRBD1. V was pared by 8 bases and J by 4 bases, with 8 bases of the junction left unmatched. Germline CDR1 is SNHLY and CDR2 is FYNNEI. This CDR3 contains 14 residues. The CDR3 region is CASPDRGDPDTQYF. The CDR3 coding sequence is TGTGCCAGCCCCGACAGGGGTGATCCAGATACGCAGTATTTT.